These 25 T cell receptor beta chains came from one sample sequenced in a study of cytomegalovirus exposure and HLA in healthy donors. The PCR made use of 60 Vbeta and 13 Jbeta primers. TCRdb's copy holds only in-frame clones and misses some; the assay was immunoSEQ multiplex PCR. The profile shows fewer than 250,000 clones, around 90% of them singletons. Source material: PBMCs. The receptors shown here come from a woman aged 18 to 35 in good health and CMV-seronegative.

This clone occurred a few times. The chain employs TRBV5-6 and TRBJ2-5; D not certain. The CDR3 consists of 13 residues. The ends were cut back, 0 bases at V and 5 bases at J, with 8 bases in the middle. CDR1 and CDR2 (germline): SGHDT, YYEEEE. The chain's CDR3 is CASSLGWAETQYF. The CDR3 DNA is TGTGCCAGCAGCTTGGGTTGGGCGGAGACCCAGTACTTC.

In regard to this clone: The junction does not match germline at one end; this may be a read error. The chain combines TRBV10-3 with TRBJ2-7; tentative D call: TRBD2 (6 bases). This CDR3 has 13 amino acids. Germline values: CDR1 ENHRY, CDR2 SYGVKD. The CDR3 coding sequence is TGTGCCACCGGGACTCTGGGCTCCTACGGGCAGTACTTC. It is translated as CATGTLGSYGQYF.

The gene calls are TRBV7-2 and TRBJ2-1; a possible D gene is TRBD1 (5 bases). Germline CDR1 SGHTA, CDR2 FQGNSA. CDR3 length equals 15 residues. V shed 4 bases and J shed 0 bases, with 10 bases lying between them. The CDR3 spells CASSSQVASYNEQFF. In DNA, the CDR3 is TGTGCCAGCAGCTCACAGGTTGCCTCCTACAATGAGCAGTTCTTC.

The chain couples TRBV5-6 to TRBJ1-2, with 9 bases that match TRBD1. J was trimmed by 4 bases and V by 1 base; bases with no gene match: 14. Germline-derived CDR1 and CDR2 are SGHDT and YYEEEE. The CDR3 is 18 amino acids. This CDR3 reads CASSLQGQGIVRSYGYTF. DNA for the CDR3: TGTGCCAGCAGCTTGCAGGGACAGGGTATCGTTCGGAGCTATGGCTACACCTTC.

Note on this clone: The sample has other DNA sequences that encode this CDR3 too. The rearrangement uses TRBV9 and TRBJ2-3; D not resolved. V was pared by 0 bases and J by 0 bases, with 2 bases between. Germline CDR1 SGDLS, CDR2 YYNGEE. This CDR3 contains 13 residues. The CDR3 spells CASSVVSTDTQYF. Written as DNA, the CDR3 is TGTGCCAGCAGCGTAGTAAGCACAGATACGCAGTATTTT.

The chain links TRBV19 to TRBJ2-1; possible D gene TRBD2, 6 bases. In germline, CDR1 is LNHDA, CDR2 SQIVND (reference sequence). CDR3 length: 15 amino acids. V dropped 4 bases and J dropped 9 bases, with 19 bases sitting between them. This chain's CDR3 is CASSTPRLARGEQFF. The DNA for the CDR3 is TGTGCCAGTAGTACCCCTCGGCTAGCGAGGGGTGAGCAGTTCTTC.

This clone showed up just once. The chain combines TRBV18 with TRBJ1-4; D might be TRBD1 (5 bases). Germline values: CDR1 KGHSH, CDR2 LQKENI. V gave up 0 bases and J gave up 8 bases, with 16 bases separating them. The CDR3 contains 16 residues. The DNA of the CDR3 is TGTGCCAGCTCACCACCTAAATCCAGGGCGCAGGAAAAACTGTTTTTT. It encodes CASSPPKSRAQEKLFF.

The chain uses TRBV6-5 and TRBJ1-1; no clear D. In germline, CDR1 is MNHEY, CDR2 SVGAGI. The CDR3 spans 14 residues. The V and J ends lost 5 bases and 1 base respectively, with 11 bases between them. CDR3 protein: CASSVNRQNTEAFF. The CDR3 coding sequence is TGTGCCAGCAGTGTTAACAGACAGAACACTGAAGCTTTCTTT.

This chain joins TRBV19 and TRBJ1-2; D uncertain. Trimming took off 3 bases at V and 1 base at J, with 6 bases between the two ends. The CDR3 has 13 amino acids. Per germline, CDR1 LNHDA and CDR2 SQIVND (reference sequence). The CDR3 protein is CASSMGDNYGYTF. CDR3 sequence (DNA): TGTGCCAGTAGTATGGGCGATAACTATGGCTACACCTTC.

A single count supports this clone. The rearrangement uses TRBV11-2 and TRBJ1-6; D possibly corresponds to TRBD1 (6 bases). The CDR3 extends over 19 amino acids. Looked up from germline, CDR1 is SGHAT and CDR2 is FQNNGV. V gave up 1 base and J gave up 6 bases, with 22 bases separating them. DNA of the CDR3: TGTGCCAGCAGCTTAGCAGGGGACCAAACGCTGACTTCTAATTCACCCCTCCACTTT. It specifies CASSLAGDQTLTSNSPLHF.

This sequence joins TRBV19 and TRBJ2-1; TRBD1 agrees at 9 bases. V lost 4 bases to trimming and J lost 3 bases; unmatched junction nucleotides: 10. Germline lookup yields CDR1 LNHDA and CDR2 SQIVND (reference sequence). The CDR3 sequence is 17 residues long. The CDR3 sequence is CASSRNSGQGIYNEQFF. CDR3 bases: TGTGCCAGTAGTAGGAACTCGGGACAGGGAATCTACAATGAGCAGTTCTTC.

The chain has TRBV11-2 and TRBJ1-1; D possibly corresponds to TRBD1 (6 bases). The CDR3 contains 17 residues. Germline assignment: CDR1 SGHAT and CDR2 FQNNGV. Trimming pared 0 bases from V and 2 bases from J, leaving 16 bases between. The CDR3 nucleotides read TGTGCCAGCAGCTTAGATCGGCCGGGACACTCCAACACTGAAGCTTTCTTT. Translation: CASSLDRPGHSNTEAFF.

This chain links TRBV27 with TRBJ1-6; 11 nucleotides match TRBD1. CDR1 and CDR2 (germline): MNHEY, SMNVEV (reference sequence). The CDR3 consists of 16 residues. Unmatched junction bases numbered 5, after V lost 3 bases and J lost 7 bases. CDR3 in amino acids: CASSFGQGAWNSPLHF. The CDR3 DNA is TGTGCCAGCAGTTTTGGACAGGGGGCTTGGAATTCACCCCTCCACTTT.

The chain combines TRBV19 with TRBJ1-2; possibly TRBD1 for D (5 bases). The germline gives CDR1 LNHDA, CDR2 SQIVND (reference sequence). This CDR3 comprises 14 residues. Deletions cut 6 bases from V and 6 bases from J, with 17 bases between. The DNA for the CDR3 is TGTGCCAGTAGCCTTGGGGGGGGTCCCAATGGCTACACCTTC. Translated: CASSLGGGPNGYTF.

The CDR3 nucleotides read TGTGCCAGCAGCTCCCCCCGAGCCTTTCGGCAGGGGGCTGCAGATACGCAGTATTTT. Translating gives CASSSPRAFRQGAADTQYF. The chain recombines TRBV7-9 with TRBJ2-3, with 8 nucleotides matching TRBD1. Looked up from germline, CDR1 is SEHNR and CDR2 is FQNEAQ (reference sequence). The V and J ends lost 4 bases and 4 bases, in that order; junction bases with no gene match: 19. CDR3 size: 19 residues.

This chain links TRBV19 with TRBJ1-1; D is uncertain. The V gene's germline CDR1 is LNHDA and CDR2 SQIVND (reference sequence). CDR3 length: 15 amino acids. The germline V and J ends were trimmed by 1 base and 0 bases, with 9 bases remaining between them. The CDR3 sequence is CASSIVGAVNTEAFF. In DNA form, the CDR3 reads TGTGCCAGTAGTATAGTAGGAGCTGTGAACACTGAAGCTTTCTTT.

The gene calls are TRBV5-4 and TRBJ2-2, with a weak D call TRBD1 (6 bases). Per the germline V gene, CDR1 is SGHNT and CDR2 is YYREEE (reference sequence). This CDR3 contains 15 residues. V gave up 4 bases and J gave up 6 bases, with 16 bases separating them. In nucleotides, the CDR3 is TGTGCCAGCAGCCCGGGACACCCAAGGGCCGGGGAGCTGTTTTTT. Its protein product is CASSPGHPRAGELFF.

This clone was recorded only once. This CDR3 reads CASSLSPGLAGGSRTYEQYF. Written as DNA, the CDR3 is TGTGCCAGCAGCTTATCCCCTGGACTAGCGGGAGGCTCGCGAACCTACGAGCAGTACTTC. The chain is built from TRBV7-8 and TRBJ2-7; TRBD2 matches at 14 bases. V lost 2 bases, J lost 2 bases, and 14 bases stayed unmatched. This CDR3 has 20 amino acids. Germline V gene data show CDR1 as SGHVS and CDR2 as FQNEAQ. Drawing the rest from reference TRBV7-8 and TRBJ2-7, the complete variable domain is GAGVSQSPRYKVAKRGQDVALRCDPISGHVSLFWYQQALGQGPEFLTYFQNEAQLDKSGLPSDRFFAERPEGSVSTLKIQRTQQEDSAVYLCASSLSPGLAGGSRTYEQYFGPGTRLTVT.

This rearrangement joins TRBV5-1 to TRBJ2-1, with D possibly matching TRBD1 (6 bases). Trimming took 4 bases from V and 9 from J, leaving 17 bases between them. CDR1 is SGHRS and CDR2 is YFSETQ in the germline V gene. This CDR3 has 14 amino acids. The CDR3 nucleotides are TGCGCCAGCAGCCCCGGACAGTCCGGCAGTGAGCAGTTCTTC. Translated, it gives CASSPGQSGSEQFF.

The chain joins TRBV7-9 to TRBJ2-7, with a weak D call TRBD1 (5 bases). The V and J ends lost 3 bases and 5 bases respectively, with 11 bases between them. Germline assignment: CDR1 SEHNR and CDR2 FQNEAQ (reference sequence). This CDR3 has 13 residues. The CDR3 DNA reads as TGTGCCAGCAGCTTCGAGACAGTAAACGAGCAGTACTTC. It is translated as CASSFETVNEQYF.

This clone was observed a handful of times. The chain links TRBV5-4 to TRBJ2-5; D is undetermined. The V gene's germline CDR1 is SGHNT and CDR2 YYREEE (reference sequence). The CDR3 sequence is 15 residues long. Between the trimmed V and J ends, which lost 0 bases and 1 base, there was a span of 10 bases. The CDR3 loop reads CASSLGVTTQETQYF. The CDR3 bases are TGTGCCAGCAGCTTGGGGGTGACAACCCAAGAGACCCAGTACTTC.

The V call is TRBV6-5, the J call TRBJ1-2, with D perhaps matching TRBD1 (5 bases). Trimming pared 6 bases from V and 5 bases from J, leaving 16 bases between. From germline, CDR1 is MNHEY and CDR2 SVGAGI. The CDR3 spans 14 residues. The CDR3 coding sequence is TGTGCCAGCAGCATACAGGTCTTTGATTATGGCTACACCTTC. Protein product: CASSIQVFDYGYTF.

The chain has TRBV5-4 and TRBJ1-4; D is uncertain. The germline CDR1 and CDR2 sequences are SGHNT and YYREEE (reference sequence). With 0 bases removed from V and 0 bases from J, the gap between germline ends came to 21 bases. The CDR3 runs to 20 residues. CDR3 bases: TGTGCCAGCAGCTTGGGCCCGGAAGTAACATCCGCGGCAACTAATGAAAAACTGTTTTTT. Amino acids: CASSLGPEVTSAATNEKLFF.

The rearrangement links TRBV7-9 to TRBJ2-5, with TRBD2 matching 9 bases. Unmatched junction bases numbered 5, after V lost 5 bases and J lost 1 base. The CDR3 is 15 amino acids. Germline V gene lookup returns CDR1 SEHNR and CDR2 FQNEAQ (reference sequence). CDR3 region: CASSPGAGGQETQYF. CDR3 in DNA: TGTGCCAGCAGCCCAGGAGCGGGAGGCCAAGAGACCCAGTACTTC.

Only a few counts were recorded for this clone. This chain uses TRBV13 with TRBJ2-1, with 8 bases lining up with TRBD1. The V and J ends lost 7 bases and 9 bases, in that order; junction bases with no gene match: 11. The CDR3 has 14 residues. Germline V CDR1 and CDR2: PRHDT, FYEKMQ (reference sequence). The CDR3 nucleotides are TGTGCCAGCAAACCCGGAGGACAGGGTCGTGAGCAGTTCTTC. Encoded protein: CASKPGGQGREQFF.